Below are 30 T cell receptor beta chains sequenced from a single sample in a study of blood T cell repertoires in COVID-19. Produced via immunoSEQ multiplex PCR; TCRdb's table is partial and in-frame only. The sample records over 75,000 clones, approximately 92% being singletons. The sample comprised peripheral blood. The receptor source for this set is a woman older than 75 with active COVID-19.

Note on this clone: At one end the junction does not follow the germline gene, possibly because of a read error. The chain joins TRBV5-4 to TRBJ1-6; D possibly corresponds to TRBD1 (5 bases). Germline lookup yields CDR1 SGHNT and CDR2 YYREEE (reference sequence). The CDR3 is 12 residues long. CDR3 sequence: CASSDDSQVERF. CDR3 bases: TGTGCCAGCAGCGACGACTCACAGGTCGAACGCTTT.

The chain uses TRBV5-1 and TRBJ2-7, with 10 bases aligning to TRBD2. Germline V gives CDR1 SGHRS, CDR2 YFSETQ. The CDR3 covers 14 residues. With V trimmed by 0 bases and J by 4 bases, 1 base remained unmatched. CDR3 sequence reads: CASSLASGSYEQYF. Written as DNA, the CDR3 is TGCGCCAGCAGCTTGGCTAGCGGGAGTTACGAGCAGTACTTC.

V and J are TRBV18 and TRBJ1-4; 7 nucleotides align to TRBD1. V shed 6 bases and J 3 bases; nucleotides not matched to a gene: 13. CDR1 and CDR2 from the germline V gene are KGHSH and LQKENI. The CDR3 runs to 17 residues. The CDR3 DNA sequence: TGTGCCAGCTCTACCGGGACAGCAGGAGCGGCTAATGAAAAACTGTTTTTT. Translating it yields CASSTGTAGAANEKLFF.

This chain joins TRBV6-5 and TRBJ2-7; 14 bases match TRBD2. Germline CDR1 and CDR2: MNHEY and SVGAGI. The trim removed 4 bases at V and 6 bases at J, leaving 5 bases unmatched. The CDR3 spans 15 residues. The CDR3 DNA reads TGTGCCAGCAGTTCCTCGACTAGCGGGAGGGGCGAGCAGTACTTC. Translating gives CASSSSTSGRGEQYF.

The chain carries TRBV5-1 and TRBJ1-2; the match to TRBD1 covers 7 bases. J gave up 3 bases and V 2 bases, and 1 base lay outside the gene matches. The V gene's germline CDR1 is SGHRS and CDR2 YFSETQ. CDR3 length equals 13 residues. CDR3: CASSFGTDYGYTF. CDR3 nucleotide sequence: TGCGCCAGCAGCTTCGGGACAGACTATGGCTACACCTTC.

This chain connects TRBV6-2 or TRBV6-3 to TRBJ2-7; 8 bases line up with TRBD1. There are 15 residues in the CDR3. CDR1 is MNHEY and CDR2 is SVGEGT in the germline V gene. After removal of 2 bases from V and 3 bases from J, the junction contained 6 bases not matched to a gene. CDR3 DNA sequence: TGTGCCAGCAGTTACACGGGACAGGAGAGCTACGAGCAGTACTTC. This sequence encodes CASSYTGQESYEQYF.

J is TRBJ1-6 and V is TRBV4-2; D is uncertain. This CDR3 has 18 amino acids. V lost 0 bases and J 4 bases, leaving 16 bases between the germline ends. The V gene's germline CDR1 is LGHNA and CDR2 YNFKEQ. In nucleotides, the CDR3 is TGTGCCAGCAGCCAAGAAGAAGGAAGACTAGGTTATAATTCACCCCTCCACTTT. The encoded protein is CASSQEEGRLGYNSPLHF.

This chain joins TRBV19 and TRBJ1-1; 7 bases align to TRBD1. The CDR3 has 16 amino acids. Germline CDR1 is LNHDA and CDR2 is SQIVND (reference sequence). V was pared by 6 bases and J by 4 bases, with 14 bases of the junction left unmatched. CDR3 nucleotides: TGTGCCAGTAGCATAACAGGGGTCACGCCCGGCACTGAAGCTTTCTTT. Translated: CASSITGVTPGTEAFF.

The chain carries TRBV11-3 and TRBJ1-1; D unresolved. V dropped 0 bases and J dropped 3 bases, with 8 bases sitting between them. Germline CDR1 reads SGHNT; CDR2 reads YENEEA. This CDR3 is built from 14 residues. CDR3 sequence: CASSLDWRYTEAFF. The CDR3 coding sequence is TGTGCCAGCAGCTTAGATTGGCGGTACACTGAAGCTTTCTTT.

V and J are TRBV6-5 and TRBJ1-2, with D perhaps matching TRBD1 (5 bases). Germline assignment: CDR1 MNHEY and CDR2 SVGAGI. This CDR3 contains 13 residues. Trimming cost V 2 bases and J 8 bases, with 12 bases left between them. CDR3: CASSYKGMGGYTF. In DNA, the CDR3 is TGTGCCAGCAGTTACAAGGGGATGGGCGGCTACACCTTC.

V and J are TRBV5-1 and TRBJ2-3; 11 bases are a match to TRBD2. V lost 4 bases to trimming and J lost 2 bases; unmatched junction nucleotides: 12. The CDR3 contains 18 residues. The germline V gene encodes CDR1 SGHRS and CDR2 YFSETQ. CDR3 residues: CASSPLGLAETSTDTQYF. DNA of the CDR3: TGCGCCAGCAGCCCCCTGGGACTAGCGGAGACCTCCACAGATACGCAGTATTTT.

The genes are TRBV18 and TRBJ2-7; D may be TRBD2 (6 bases). Germline-derived CDR1 and CDR2 are KGHSH and LQKENI. The CDR3 is 12 residues long. V was pared by 5 bases and J by 3 bases, with 8 bases between. CDR3 sequence: CASSETSYEQYF. CDR3 DNA: TGTGCCAGCTCAGAGACTAGCTACGAGCAGTACTTC.

V is TRBV6-6 and J is TRBJ2-5; D may be TRBD2 (6 bases). The CDR3 totals 13 residues. With 10 bases removed from V and 6 bases from J, the gap between germline ends came to 18 bases. Germline assignment: CDR1 MNHNY and CDR2 SVGAGI (reference sequence). The CDR3 loop is CATVGGGAKTQYF. CDR3 DNA: TGTGCCACGGTGGGAGGCGGGGCGAAGACCCAGTACTTC.

V gene TRBV14 combines with J gene TRBJ2-6, with D maybe TRBD2 (5 bases). CDR1 SGHDN and CDR2 FVKESK come from the germline V gene. Deletions cut 2 bases from V and 3 bases from J, with 20 bases between. The CDR3 runs 19 residues. CDR3 residues: CASSQSPGSRPFGANVLTF. The DNA for the CDR3 is TGTGCCAGCAGCCAATCTCCGGGGTCCCGGCCGTTTGGGGCCAACGTCCTGACTTTC.

The sample holds one count of this clone. The V gene is TRBV14, the J gene TRBJ2-1; D might be TRBD2 (6 bases). CDR1 is SGHDN and CDR2 is FVKESK in the germline V gene. V lost 4 bases and J 4 bases, leaving 20 bases between the germline ends. This CDR3 spans 17 amino acids. CDR3 region: CASSPSVGLAEYNEQFF. For the CDR3, the DNA is TGTGCCAGCAGCCCTAGCGTTGGTCTAGCAGAATACAATGAGCAGTTCTTC.

This chain uses TRBV7-7 with TRBJ2-2; tentatively, D is TRBD2 (6 bases). CDR1 is SSHAT and CDR2 is FNYEAQ in the germline V gene (reference sequence). This CDR3 contains 15 residues. Trimming removed 11 bases from V and 2 bases from J, with 18 bases in between. CDR3 DNA: TGTGCCGTGGGTCCTAGCGCCGGTAACACCGGGGAGCTGTTTTTT. Encoded protein: CAVGPSAGNTGELFF.

This rearrangement joins TRBV7-9 to TRBJ2-3; a weak D match, TRBD2 (5 bases). Germline CDR1 SEHNR, CDR2 FQNEAQ (reference sequence). V lost 1 base to trimming and J lost 0 bases, with 11 bases between them. This CDR3 is built from 16 residues. The CDR3, as DNA: TGTGCCAGCAGCTTAGGACTGACTATAAGCACAGATACGCAGTATTTT. Amino acid sequence: CASSLGLTISTDTQYF.

The gene calls are TRBV19 and TRBJ2-3; TRBD2 aligns across 12 bases. Per the germline V gene, CDR1 is LNHDA and CDR2 is SQIVND (reference sequence). The CDR3 consists of 15 residues. V shed 5 bases, J shed 6 bases, and the junction held 6 bases outside the gene matches. CDR3 in DNA: TGTGCCAGTAGTGTGACTAGCGGGAGAAGCGATACGCAGTATTTT. Protein product: CASSVTSGRSDTQYF.

This chain joins TRBV4-2 and TRBJ2-1; 7 bases agree with TRBD2. Germline loops: CDR1 LGHNA, CDR2 YNFKEQ. The CDR3 spans 13 residues. The trim removed 4 bases at V and 7 bases at J, leaving 4 bases unmatched. CDR3 protein: CASSREGVNEQFF. The CDR3 nucleotides read TGTGCCAGCAGCCGGGAGGGAGTAAATGAGCAGTTCTTC.

The rearrangement links TRBV24-1 to TRBJ2-1, with 10 bases lining up with TRBD2. The junction had 6 bases not matched to a gene; V was cut back by 3 bases and J by 5 bases. Germline loops: CDR1 KGHDR, CDR2 SFDVKD. The CDR3 extends over 16 amino acids. In DNA, the CDR3 is TGTGCCACCAGTGATGAGAGCGGGAGGGCTAACAATGAGCAGTTCTTC. Translating gives CATSDESGRANNEQFF.

The CDR3 spells CASSLGNMNTEAFF. CDR3 DNA sequence: TGTGCCAGCAGCTTAGGTAACATGAACACTGAAGCTTTCTTT. V gene TRBV7-8 combines with J gene TRBJ1-1; D remains unclear. Trimming pared 1 base from V and 0 bases from J, leaving 6 bases between. Per germline, CDR1 SGHVS and CDR2 FQNEAQ. CDR3 size: 14 residues.

The J gene is TRBJ1-2, the V gene TRBV18, with 7 positions matching TRBD1. CDR1 and CDR2 (germline): KGHSH, LQKENI. V lost 3 bases to trimming and J lost 8 bases; unmatched junction nucleotides: 9. The CDR3 consists of 14 residues. The DNA for the CDR3 is TGTGCCAGCTCACCTGGTGGAGGGGGCCAAGGCTACACCTTC. Its protein product is CASSPGGGGQGYTF.

The CDR3 loop is CASRVGPDLGELFF. CDR3 coding DNA: TGTGCCAGCAGGGTGGGGCCCGACCTTGGGGAGCTGTTTTTT. The V and J genes are TRBV6-5 and TRBJ2-2; possible D gene TRBD1, 5 bases. CDR3 size: 14 residues. Germline lookup yields CDR1 MNHEY and CDR2 SVGAGI. Trimming left V 6 bases short and J 8 bases short, with 16 bases between.

The CDR3 protein is CASTFRRASGANVLTF. As DNA, the CDR3 is TGTGCCAGCACCTTCAGGCGCGCGTCTGGGGCCAACGTCCTGACTTTC. The chain joins TRBV11-2 to TRBJ2-6; D call uncertain. The V gene's germline CDR1 is SGHAT and CDR2 FQNNGV. Trimming cost V 7 bases and J 1 base, with 14 bases left between them. This CDR3 spans 16 amino acids.

The chain links TRBV7-8 to TRBJ2-3, with D perhaps matching TRBD2 (6 bases). The CDR3 length is 16 residues. Germline V gene lookup returns CDR1 SGHVS and CDR2 FQNEAQ. V lost 2 bases to trimming and J lost 2 bases, with 14 bases between them. CDR3 coding DNA: TGTGCCAGCAGCTTAAGTGTAGCGGTGACCACAGATACGCAGTATTTT. Translating gives CASSLSVAVTTDTQYF.

The CDR3 DNA reads as TGTGCCAGCTCACCAGCGGCCACTGAAGCTTTCTTT. Translated: CASSPAATEAFF. This chain links TRBV18 with TRBJ1-1, with D uncertain. Trimming cost V 2 bases and J 4 bases, with 5 bases left between them. CDR1 and CDR2 from the germline V gene are KGHSH and LQKENI. The CDR3 extends over 12 amino acids.

The chain combines TRBV5-4 with TRBJ2-3; D is ambiguous. Trimming left V 10 bases short and J 1 base short, with 10 bases between. This CDR3 has 12 residues. CDR1 is SGHNT and CDR2 is YYREEE in the germline V gene (reference sequence). The CDR3 DNA follows: TGTGCCTTGGGCGAGCGCACAGATACGCAGTATTTT. As protein: CALGERTDTQYF.

V gene TRBV5-6 combines with J gene TRBJ2-7; TRBD1 agrees at 9 bases. The CDR3 has 15 amino acids. Germline CDR1 reads SGHDT; CDR2 reads YYEEEE. Unmatched junction bases numbered 6, after V lost 3 bases and J lost 2 bases. The CDR3 sequence: CASSSTGTGPYEQYF. CDR3 nucleotide sequence: TGTGCCAGCAGCTCCACCGGGACAGGGCCCTACGAGCAGTACTTC.

This clone was observed a single time. V is TRBV19 and J is TRBJ2-7, with TRBD2 identical over 13 bases. The germline V gene has CDR1 LNHDA and CDR2 SQIVND (reference sequence). The CDR3 runs 15 residues. V lost 6 bases, J lost 4 bases, and 6 bases stayed unmatched. The CDR3 DNA reads as TGTGCCAGTAGGACTAGCGGGAGGAGTTGGTACGAGCAGTACTTC. This gives the protein CASRTSGRSWYEQYF.

The chain recombines TRBV7-2 with TRBJ2-7; TRBD1 matches 8 bases. CDR3 size: 13 residues. V lost 5 bases and J lost 12; bases outside the gene matches: 12. The germline V gene encodes CDR1 SGHTA and CDR2 FQGNSA. In nucleotides, the CDR3 is TGTGCCAGCAGCCCCTACTACAGGGGGACAACGTACTTC. Protein sequence: CASSPYYRGTTYF.